The 31 T cell receptor beta chains given below trace back to one sample, sequenced in a study of blood T cells in healthy people across ages. Through a sample-barcoded 5' primer and a J-beta primer mix, a second PCR was run for roughly 7 to 12 cycles. MiXCR, applied by TCRdb to the 5' RACE reads, yields one record per CDR3 protein. The profile shows about 1.5 million distinct CDR3 sequences, about 43% of them singletons. The specimen sequenced was blood. The receptors originated from a woman aged 18-29 years in good health.

This chain connects TRBV20-1 to TRBJ2-5; D not certain. There are 11 residues in the CDR3. Germline V gene lookup returns CDR1 DFQATT and CDR2 SNEGSKA (reference sequence). With 3 bases removed from V and 5 bases from J, the gap between germline ends came to 7 bases. The CDR3 nucleotides read TGCAGTGCTAGGAGGACCGAGACCCAGTACTTC. It yields the protein CSARRTETQYF.

The chain carries TRBV20-1 and TRBJ1-1; TRBD1 aligns across 8 bases. The CDR3 spans 14 residues. With V trimmed by 2 bases and J by 1 base, 3 bases remained unmatched. Germline V gene data show CDR1 as DFQATT and CDR2 as SNEGSKA (reference sequence). This CDR3 is CSARQGATNTEAFF. The CDR3 bases are TGCAGTGCTAGACAGGGGGCCACGAACACTGAAGCTTTCTTT.

The gene calls are TRBV21-1 and TRBJ1-4; the DNA was not used to check the table's D call, TRBD1. TRBV21-1 is annotated as a pseudogene. This CDR3 is 14 amino acids long. The CDR3 is CASSKDRPNEKLFF. The DNA for the CDR3 is TGTGCCAGCAGCAAAGACAGGCCCAATGAAAAACTGTTTTTT.

The sample holds a few counts of this clonotype. The chain recombines TRBV20-1 with TRBJ2-1, with D perhaps TRBD2 (5 bases). This CDR3 has 15 amino acids. V dropped 6 bases and J dropped 0 bases, with 15 bases sitting between them. The germline V gene encodes CDR1 DFQATT and CDR2 SNEGSKA (reference sequence). The CDR3 loop reads CSAMKRFSSYNEQFF. CDR3 coding DNA: TGCAGTGCGATGAAGCGGTTTAGCTCCTACAATGAGCAGTTCTTC.

The rearrangement joins TRBV6-1 to TRBJ2-1; no clear D. V was pared by 5 bases and J by 2 bases, with 10 bases between. This CDR3 contains 14 residues. The germline V gene encodes CDR1 MNHNS and CDR2 SASEGT. The CDR3 loop reads CASSSSVAYNEQFF. Here the CDR3 DNA reads TGTGCCAGCAGTTCGAGCGTCGCCTACAATGAGCAGTTCTTC.

The chain employs TRBV5-6 and TRBJ2-7; 8 nucleotides agree with TRBD2. Germline-derived CDR1 and CDR2 are SGHDT and YYEEEE. The length of the CDR3 is 15 residues. With V trimmed by 5 bases and J by 0 bases, 7 bases remained unmatched. In nucleotides, the CDR3 is TGTGCCAGCAGATCCGGACTAGCTAACTCCTACGAGCAGTACTTC. Encoded protein: CASRSGLANSYEQYF.

J is TRBJ1-3 and V is TRBV20-1; 9 bases align to TRBD1. Germline V lookup: CDR1 DFQATT, CDR2 SNEGSKA (reference sequence). Trimming took 1 base from V and 6 from J; bases not matched to a gene: 4. The CDR3 loop spans 14 amino acids. CDR3 sequence reads: CSARAGTGLNTIYF. CDR3 bases: TGCAGTGCTAGAGCCGGGACAGGGTTAAACACCATATATTTT.

V gene TRBV5-5 combines with J gene TRBJ1-4; 7 positions agree with TRBD1. This CDR3 comprises 15 residues. J was trimmed by 4 bases and V by 5 bases; bases with no gene match: 8. CDR1 is SGHKS and CDR2 is YYEKEE in the germline V gene (reference sequence). CDR3 region: CASSGGGQLNEKLFF. CDR3 sequence (DNA): TGTGCCAGCAGTGGGGGGGGACAGCTTAATGAAAAACTGTTTTTT.

This clonotype has just a few counts. V gene TRBV4-1 combines with J gene TRBJ2-7, with TRBD1 matching 10 bases. The length of the CDR3 is 16 residues. V lost 3 bases, J lost 4 bases, and 9 bases stayed unmatched. The V gene's germline CDR1 is MGHRA and CDR2 YSYEKL. In nucleotides, the CDR3 is TGCGCCAGCAGCCAGAGAGGGACAGGGGCAATATACGAGCAGTACTTC. Protein product: CASSQRGTGAIYEQYF.

This clonotype was seen a handful of times. The J gene is TRBJ2-4, the V gene TRBV28; D perhaps matches TRBD1 (6 bases). This CDR3 comprises 14 residues. V lost 2 bases and J 5 bases, leaving 10 bases between the germline ends. Germline assignment: CDR1 MDHEN and CDR2 SYDVKM. The CDR3 here is CASSLVAGENIQYF. CDR3 sequence (DNA): TGTGCCAGCAGTTTAGTGGCAGGGGAAAACATTCAGTACTTC.

This clonotype was seen more than once but under ten times. The genes are TRBV12-3 or TRBV12-4 and TRBJ2-5; 12 nucleotides align to TRBD2. The V and J ends lost 8 bases and 5 bases, in that order; junction bases with no gene match: 9. This CDR3 is 15 amino acids long. In nucleotides, the CDR3 is TGTGCCAGCTTGACTAGCGGGAGTTCGGAGGAGACCCAGTACTTC. It yields the protein CASLTSGSSEETQYF.

This clonotype was counted a few times. The chain couples TRBV24-1 to TRBJ2-1; possible D gene TRBD1, 6 bases. V was trimmed by 3 bases and J by 1 base, leaving 9 bases between them. This CDR3 spans 15 amino acids. CDR1 is KGHDR, CDR2 SFDVKD, per germline. The CDR3 coding sequence is TGTGCCACCAGTGATCGGGACACTTCCTACAATGAGCAGTTCTTC. Translated: CATSDRDTSYNEQFF.

The chain has TRBV18 and TRBJ2-2; TRBD1 agrees at 9 bases. Germline V CDR1 and CDR2: KGHSH, LQKENI. V shed 5 bases, J shed 5 bases, and the junction held 6 bases outside the gene matches. This CDR3 spans 15 amino acids. Written as DNA, the CDR3 is TGTGCCAGCTCAGCCGACAGGGGGAGGACCGGGGAGCTGTTTTTT. This codes for CASSADRGRTGELFF.

The gene calls are TRBV20-1 and TRBJ2-3, with a possible D match to TRBD2 (5 bases). Trimming pared 3 bases from V and 1 base from J, leaving 8 bases between. Germline V lookup: CDR1 DFQATT, CDR2 SNEGSKA (reference sequence). This CDR3 has 13 residues. As DNA, the CDR3 is TGCAGTGCTAGCGGACTCGGCACAGATACGCAGTATTTT. It is translated as CSASGLGTDTQYF.

V and J are TRBV12-3 or TRBV12-4 and TRBJ2-1; no clear D gene. CDR3 length: 13 amino acids. V was shortened by 3 bases and J by 5 bases, with 8 bases between the two germline ends. CDR3 region: CASSLTSHNEQFF. The DNA of the CDR3 is TGTGCCAGCAGTTTGACTTCCCACAATGAGCAGTTCTTC.

This clonotype was counted only a few times. The rearrangement uses TRBV11-2 and TRBJ2-3, with D perhaps matching TRBD2 (5 bases). Germline V CDR1 and CDR2: SGHAT, FQNNGV. This CDR3 has 15 amino acids. V was shortened by 2 bases and J by 6 bases, with 15 bases between the two germline ends. The CDR3 sequence: CASSLLALGIDTQYF. The CDR3 DNA is TGTGCCAGCAGCTTACTAGCCCTGGGAATCGATACGCAGTATTTT.

J is TRBJ2-2 and V is TRBV18; D gene ambiguous. The germline CDR1 and CDR2 sequences are KGHSH and LQKENI. The CDR3 runs 12 residues. V was shortened by 8 bases and J by 3 bases, with 7 bases between the two germline ends. CDR3 nucleotides: TGTGCCAGCACCGACGACACCGGGGAGCTGTTTTTT. Protein sequence: CASTDDTGELFF.

This clonotype turned up a few times. This chain connects TRBV7-2 to TRBJ2-7, with TRBD2 as a possible D gene (5 bases). CDR3 length equals 15 residues. Germline V gives CDR1 SGHTA, CDR2 FQGNSA. Trimming cost V 1 base and J 4 bases, with 14 bases left between them. The CDR3 sequence is CASSLDGMEVYEQYF. For the CDR3, the DNA is TGTGCCAGCAGCTTAGACGGGATGGAAGTATACGAGCAGTACTTC.

V and J are TRBV7-9 and TRBJ2-3, with 11 positions matching TRBD2. V was pared by 6 bases and J by 3 bases, with 8 bases of the junction left unmatched. Germline-derived CDR1 and CDR2 are SEHNR and FQNEAQ (reference sequence). This CDR3 has 16 amino acids. CDR3 residues: CASRLAGERRTDTQYF. In nucleotides, the CDR3 is TGTGCCAGCAGACTAGCGGGAGAACGGAGGACAGATACGCAGTATTTT. Filled out from reference TRBV7-9 and TRBJ2-3, the complete variable domain reads DTGVSQNPRHKITKRGQNVTFRCDPISEHNRLYWYRQTLGQGPEFLTYFQNEAQLEKSRLLSDRFSAERPKGSFSTLEIQRTEQGDSAMYLCASRLAGERRTDTQYFGPGTRLTVL.

The rearrangement uses TRBV5-1 and TRBJ2-1, with D maybe TRBD1 (6 bases). V lost 2 bases and J lost 5, with 14 bases in between. The CDR3 is 15 amino acids. Germline V gene sequence: CDR1 SGHRS, CDR2 YFSETQ. The CDR3 region has the DNA TGCGCCAGCAGCTTTGGGCTGGACAGTAACAATGAGCAGTTCTTC. Its protein product is CASSFGLDSNNEQFF.

This clonotype occurred a few times. The rearrangement uses TRBV20-1 and TRBJ2-7, with TRBD2 as a possible D gene (6 bases). Trimming removed 6 bases from V and 4 bases from J, with 16 bases in between. Germline CDR1 reads DFQATT; CDR2 reads SNEGSKA (reference sequence). The CDR3 extends over 13 amino acids. The CDR3 is CSAHGGEVYEQYF. CDR3 bases: TGCAGTGCCCACGGAGGGGAAGTTTACGAGCAGTACTTC.

This clonotype was found a few times. The V gene is TRBV20-1, the J gene TRBJ2-7; D is perhaps TRBD1 (6 bases). Germline lookup yields CDR1 DFQATT and CDR2 SNEGSKA (reference sequence). V was clipped by 6 bases and J by 0 bases, with 15 bases between them. The CDR3 sequence is 14 residues long. CDR3 amino acids: CSAAITGFSYEQYF. CDR3 sequence (DNA): TGCAGTGCCGCAATCACAGGGTTCTCCTACGAGCAGTACTTC.

This rearrangement joins TRBV7-8 to TRBJ2-1, with D unresolved. Trimming took off 6 bases at V and 0 bases at J, with 9 bases between the two ends. The CDR3 sequence is 14 residues long. The germline CDR1 and CDR2 sequences are SGHVS and FQNEAQ. The CDR3 region has the DNA TGTGCCAGCAGACGGTGGAGCTCCTACAATGAGCAGTTCTTC. Translated, it gives CASRRWSSYNEQFF.

This clonotype was detected a few times. The chain couples TRBV7-6 to TRBJ1-4; the D is unclear. The CDR3 loop spans 16 amino acids. CDR1 and CDR2 (germline): SGHVS, FNYEAQ. The V gene lost 4 bases and the J gene lost 1 base, with 13 bases spanning the gap. Here the CDR3 reads CASSSFGTGTNEKLFF. The CDR3 region has the DNA TGTGCCAGCAGCTCTTTTGGTACTGGAACTAATGAAAAACTGTTTTTT. Full variable domain (outside the CDR3, taken from reference TRBV7-6 and TRBJ1-4): GAGVSQSPRYKVTKRGQDVALRCDPISGHVSLYWYRQALGQGPEFLTYFNYEAQQDKSGLPNDRFSAERPEGSISTLTIQRTEQRDSAMYRCASSSFGTGTNEKLFFGSGTQLSVL.

The rearrangement uses TRBV5-1 and TRBJ2-7, with D hard to call. The CDR3 is made up of 14 amino acids. With 4 bases removed from V and 0 bases from J, the gap between germline ends came to 11 bases. Germline V gene data show CDR1 as SGHRS and CDR2 as YFSETQ. CDR3 sequence (DNA): TGCGCCAGCAGCCCGGACCCCTCCTCCTACGAGCAGTACTTC. Encoded protein: CASSPDPSSYEQYF.

The gene calls are TRBV12-3 or TRBV12-4 and TRBJ2-1, with 7 bases that match TRBD2. J gave up 7 bases and V 5 bases, and 17 bases lay outside the gene matches. The CDR3 contains 17 residues. This CDR3 is CASSPQLAPREGNEQFF. The CDR3 nucleotides read TGTGCCAGCAGTCCGCAACTAGCGCCAAGGGAGGGGAATGAGCAGTTCTTC.

In DNA form, the CDR3 reads TGTGCCAGCAGCTTGGAGACAGGGTTCCGGGGACCCCAGCATTTT. This encodes CASSLETGFRGPQHF. The rearrangement links TRBV5-5 to TRBJ1-5; 7 nucleotides agree with TRBD1. Germline assignment: CDR1 SGHKS and CDR2 YYEKEE (reference sequence). This CDR3 comprises 15 residues. V dropped 0 bases and J dropped 10; count of bases not matched to a gene: 10.

This chain uses TRBV10-1 with TRBJ2-1, with 8 bases lining up with TRBD2. This CDR3 region has 17 residues. The germline gives CDR1 WNHNN, CDR2 SYGVQD (reference sequence). J lost 2 bases, V lost 7 bases, and 13 bases had no gene match. In DNA, the CDR3 is TGCGCCAGCACCACCCGTCGACGGGAGGGGCCCTACAATGAGCAGTTCTTC. It encodes CASTTRRREGPYNEQFF.

The chain employs TRBV12-3 or TRBV12-4 and TRBJ2-7; D ambiguous. CDR3 size: 15 residues. The V end was cut by 6 bases, the J end by 3 bases, with 18 bases between. The DNA for the CDR3 is TGTGCCAGCAGCAGATTTACCGCCGGAATCTACGAGCAGTACTTC. Its protein product is CASSRFTAGIYEQYF.

V and J are TRBV5-1 and TRBJ2-1; 10 bases are a match to TRBD2. CDR3 length equals 17 residues. V was clipped by 0 bases and J by 2 bases; unmatched bases: 5. Germline V gene data show CDR1 as SGHRS and CDR2 as YFSETQ. CDR3 nucleotides: TGCGCCAGCAGCTTGGCTAGCGGGGGCACTACCTACAATGAGCAGTTCTTC. Translated: CASSLASGGTTYNEQFF.

The V and J genes are TRBV20-1 and TRBJ1-2, with TRBD1 matching over 8 bases. Germline loops: CDR1 DFQATT, CDR2 SNEGSKA (reference sequence). J gave up 4 bases and V 2 bases, and 6 bases lay outside the gene matches. This CDR3 is 14 amino acids long. The CDR3 DNA sequence: TGCAGTGCTAGACAGTACAGGGGGGCCTATGGCTACACCTTC. This sequence encodes CSARQYRGAYGYTF.